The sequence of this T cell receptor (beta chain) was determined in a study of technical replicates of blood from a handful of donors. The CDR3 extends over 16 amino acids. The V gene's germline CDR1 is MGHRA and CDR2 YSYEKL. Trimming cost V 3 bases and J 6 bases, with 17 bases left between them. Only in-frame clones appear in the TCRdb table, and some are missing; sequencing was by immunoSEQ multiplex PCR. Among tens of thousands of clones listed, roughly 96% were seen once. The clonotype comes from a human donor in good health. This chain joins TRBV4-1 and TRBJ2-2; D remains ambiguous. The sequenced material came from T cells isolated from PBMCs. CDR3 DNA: TGCGCCAGCAGCCATGAAGTTGTGACCGGGTCCGGGGAGCTGTTTTTT. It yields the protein CASSHEVVTGSGELFF.